This passage covers 28 T cell receptor beta chains from one sample sequenced in a study of CD8+CD57+ T cells in acquired aplastic anemia. Before being chosen for sequencing, patients had shown CD8+CD57+ cell expansion by flow cytometry. Genomic DNA provided the template from which TCR beta VDJ and CDR3 profiles were obtained. TCRdb re-called the reads with MiXCR, one entry per CDR3 protein. In the table there are roughly 200,000 distinct CDR3 sequences, roughly 65% of which are singletons. The specimen sequenced was sorted CD4+, CD8+, or CD8+CD57+ T cells (not recorded which) from PBMCs. Source of these receptors: a human donor with aplastic anemia.

The chain is built from TRBV7-2 and TRBJ2-7, with D possibly TRBD2 on 6 matching bases. Per germline, CDR1 SGHTA and CDR2 FQGNSA. Trimming removed 6 bases at V and 7 bases at J, with 22 bases between. The CDR3 sequence is 15 residues long. CDR3 loop: CASSRRDWTYNEQYF. CDR3 nucleotide sequence: TGTGCCAGCAGTCGTCGGGACTGGACCTACAATGAGCAGTACTTC.

The V call is TRBV20-1, the J call TRBJ2-3, with D possibly TRBD2 on 7 matching bases. Trimming left V 2 bases short and J 2 bases short, with 14 bases between. CDR1 and CDR2 (germline): DFQATT, SNEGSKA (reference sequence). This CDR3 contains 15 residues. CDR3 region: CSARRLRGHTDTQYF. CDR3 sequence (DNA): TGCAGTGCTAGAAGGTTGCGGGGGCACACAGATACGCAGTATTTT.

On this clonotype itself: The final CDR3 position lacks the conserved phenylalanine or tryptophan, pointing to a likely read error. The chain is built from TRBV25-1 and TRBJ2-7; no definite D call. CDR3 length: 15 residues. The germline gives CDR1 MGHDK, CDR2 SYGVNS. CDR3 in amino acids: CASSEWDRYTYGQYL. The CDR3 coding sequence is TGTGCCAGCAGTGAATGGGATCGTTACACCTACGGGCAGTACTTG.

The rearrangement joins TRBV24-1 to TRBJ2-7; 7 bases map to TRBD2. With 11 bases clipped from V and 1 base from J, the junction kept 10 bases outside the gene matches. Per the germline V gene, CDR1 is KGHDR and CDR2 is SFDVKD. CDR3 length: 14 residues. CDR3 bases: TGTGCCAATTACCCCGCGGGGGAGTCCTACGAGCAGTACTTC. Translating gives CANYPAGESYEQYF.

The chain is built from TRBV2 and TRBJ2-7; D may match TRBD1 or TRBD2 (6 bases each). The length of the CDR3 is 17 residues. V was pared by 10 bases and J by 0 bases, with 25 bases between. In germline, CDR1 is SNHLY, CDR2 FYNNEI. The CDR3 region is CATHGGRGLLGSYEQYF. The CDR3 DNA sequence: TGTGCCACTCATGGTGGTCGGGGGCTCTTGGGCTCCTACGAGCAGTACTTC.

The rearrangement joins TRBV24-1 to TRBJ2-2; 7 bases match TRBD1. Trimming took 9 bases from V and 5 from J; bases not matched to a gene: 14. Germline CDR1 and CDR2: KGHDR and SFDVKD. This CDR3 contains 16 residues. The CDR3 is CATGWAGGQGTGELFF. CDR3 bases: TGTGCCACCGGATGGGCAGGGGGTCAGGGAACCGGGGAGCTGTTTTTT.

The J gene is TRBJ1-5, the V gene TRBV20-1; no reliable D call. Trimming removed 0 bases from V and 3 bases from J, with 9 bases in between. CDR1 is DFQATT, CDR2 SNEGSKA, per germline (reference sequence). This CDR3 has 14 amino acids. The CDR3 sequence: CSAREGSDNQPQHF. The DNA for the CDR3 is TGCAGTGCTAGAGAGGGCAGCGACAATCAGCCCCAGCATTTT.

In this sample, this clonotype turned up a few times. This chain links TRBV5-1 with TRBJ2-7; D might be TRBD1 or TRBD2, each matching 6 bases. CDR3 size: 13 residues. V lost 1 base to trimming and J lost 3 bases, with 8 bases between them. CDR1 is SGHRS, CDR2 YFSETQ, per germline. CDR3 residues: CASSLRGHYEQYF. The CDR3, as DNA: TGCGCCAGCAGCTTGCGGGGGCACTACGAGCAGTACTTC. Combining the CDR3 with reference TRBV5-1 and TRBJ2-7 gives the whole variable domain KAGVTQTPRYLIKTRGQQVTLSCSPISGHRSVSWYQQTPGQGLQFLFEYFSETQRNKGNFPGRFSGRQFSNSRSEMNVSTLELGDSALYLCASSLRGHYEQYFGPGTRLTVT.

In its sample, this clonotype was seen once. The chain is built from TRBV7-6 and TRBJ1-1; a weak D match, TRBD1 (6 bases). The V gene's germline CDR1 is SGHVS and CDR2 FNYEAQ. V lost 6 bases, J lost 4 bases, and 21 bases lay in between. The CDR3 is 16 amino acids. CDR3 in amino acids: CASRSTGGPGFTEAFF. CDR3 DNA sequence: TGTGCCAGCAGGTCCACGGGGGGGCCAGGGTTCACTGAAGCTTTCTTT.

This sequence joins TRBV19 and TRBJ1-6; TRBD1 matches 7 bases. The CDR3 has 14 amino acids. The germline gives CDR1 LNHDA, CDR2 SQIVND (reference sequence). V shed 5 bases, J shed 6 bases, and the junction held 4 bases outside the gene matches. CDR3 nucleotide sequence: TGTGCCAGTAGTCCGACAGGGTCTAATTCACCCCTCCACTTT. Its translation is CASSPTGSNSPLHF.

The gene calls are TRBV7-9 and TRBJ2-7, with 7 bases lining up with TRBD2. V lost 9 bases, J lost 2 bases, and 19 bases stayed unmatched. Per the germline V gene, CDR1 is SEHNR and CDR2 is FQNEAQ (reference sequence). The CDR3 is 17 residues long. The CDR3 loop reads CASSASTLAWGPYEQYF. The CDR3 region has the DNA TGTGCCAGTAGCGCCTCCACACTAGCGTGGGGCCCCTACGAGCAGTACTTC.

The chain combines TRBV2 with TRBJ1-2; unclear D gene. Trimming took off 7 bases at V and 2 bases at J, with 11 bases between the two ends. The CDR3 loop spans 13 amino acids. The V gene's germline CDR1 is SNHLY and CDR2 FYNNEI. The CDR3 here is CASTEVHNYGYTF. CDR3 bases: TGTGCCAGCACCGAGGTACACAACTATGGCTACACCTTC.

Many counts were recorded for this clonotype. This chain links TRBV11-1 with TRBJ2-1, with 9 bases fitting TRBD1. Trimming took 5 bases from V and 7 from J; bases not matched to a gene: 15. CDR1 and CDR2 from the germline V gene are SGHAT and FQDESV (reference sequence). The CDR3 has 17 amino acids. The CDR3 nucleotides read TGTGCCAGCAGCGGACCTCCCCGGGACAGGGCTGGGAATGAGCAGTTCTTC. Translated, it gives CASSGPPRDRAGNEQFF.

This clonotype has at least ten counts. V gene TRBV6-5 combines with J gene TRBJ1-1; D ambiguous. The CDR3 sequence is 14 residues long. CDR1 is MNHEY, CDR2 SVGAGI, per germline. V was shortened by 7 bases and J by 6 bases, with 18 bases between the two germline ends. The CDR3 nucleotides are TGTGCCAGCATGGTAGGCGGTTTGGGTGCTGAAGCTTTCTTT. It codes for CASMVGGLGAEAFF.

The V call is TRBV20-1, the J call TRBJ2-7, with D possibly matching TRBD1 (6 bases). The CDR3 sequence is 15 residues long. Germline assignment: CDR1 DFQATT and CDR2 SNEGSKA (reference sequence). The V gene lost 3 bases and the J gene lost 1 base, with 16 bases spanning the gap. The CDR3 is CSASSSQGSSYEQYF. Written as DNA, the CDR3 is TGCAGTGCTAGCAGCTCACAGGGATCGTCCTACGAGCAGTACTTC.

The chain combines TRBV2 with TRBJ1-3; a possible D gene is TRBD1 (5 bases). The germline CDR1 and CDR2 sequences are SNHLY and FYNNEI. This CDR3 has 15 amino acids. Trimming left V 4 bases short and J 2 bases short, with 12 bases between. CDR3 sequence reads: CASSGEGFAGNTIYF. CDR3 bases: TGTGCCAGCAGTGGAGAGGGGTTTGCTGGAAACACCATATATTTT. Drawing the rest from reference TRBV2 and TRBJ1-3, the complete variable domain is EPEVTQTPSHQVTQMGQEVILRCVPISNHLYFYWYRQILGQKVEFLVSFYNNEISEKSEIFDDQFSVERPDGSNFTLKIRSTKLEDSAMYFCASSGEGFAGNTIYFGEGSWLTVV.

The chain couples TRBV30 to TRBJ2-7; D ambiguous. Between the trimmed V and J ends, which lost 1 base and 4 bases, there was a span of 5 bases. Germline CDR1 reads GTSNPN; CDR2 reads SVGIG (reference sequence). The CDR3 consists of 11 residues. CDR3 nucleotides: TGTGCCTGGAGTGCTACATACGAGCAGTACTTC. This encodes CAWSATYEQYF.

This clonotype has just one count. The chain joins TRBV12-3 or TRBV12-4 to TRBJ2-3, with D perhaps matching TRBD1 (6 bases). The CDR3 spans 15 residues. Trimming shortened V by 3 bases and J by 3 bases, and 13 bases separated the two germline ends. CDR3 sequence reads: CASSFGRGMTDTQYF. CDR3 DNA sequence: TGTGCCAGCAGTTTTGGCAGGGGAATGACAGATACGCAGTATTTT.

This clonotype was counted a single time. V usage is TRBV7-3 and J usage is TRBJ2-2; the D gene could be TRBD1 or TRBD2 (5 bases each). The V gene's germline CDR1 is SGHTA and CDR2 FQGTGA. CDR3 length equals 16 residues. V lost 5 bases to trimming and J lost 2 bases, with 15 bases between them. CDR3 sequence reads: CASSPTGTINTGELFF. The CDR3 DNA reads TGTGCCAGCAGCCCAACCGGGACCATAAACACCGGGGAGCTGTTTTTT.

This clonotype appeared many times. This chain links TRBV13 with TRBJ2-7, with D perhaps matching TRBD2 (6 bases). This CDR3 comprises 13 residues. V dropped 5 bases and J dropped 5 bases, with 13 bases sitting between them. Germline CDR1 reads PRHDT; CDR2 reads FYEKMQ (reference sequence). The CDR3 DNA is TGTGCCAGCAGCGTTGGGAGGACGAACGAGCAGTACTTC. This gives the protein CASSVGRTNEQYF. Supplemented by reference TRBV13 and TRBJ2-7, the full variable domain reads AAGVIQSPRHLIKEKRETATLKCYPIPRHDTVYWYQQGPGQDPQFLISFYEKMQSDKGSIPDRFSAQQFSDYHSELNMSSLELGDSALYFCASSVGRTNEQYFGPGTRLTVT.

As for this clonotype: Germline and junction disagree at one end, which may indicate a read error. The rearrangement joins TRBV7-7 to TRBJ2-7, with 7 bases matching TRBD1. The CDR3 covers 14 residues. Germline loops: CDR1 SSHAT, CDR2 FNYEAQ (reference sequence). The DNA for the CDR3 is TGTGCTAGCAGCTTAGAGGGGGCGTGGAGCGAGCAGTACTTC. It specifies CASSLEGAWSEQYF.

This clonotype has ten or more counts. The CDR3: CSVVTGGYEQYF. The CDR3 coding sequence is TGCAGCGTTGTGACAGGGGGGTACGAGCAGTACTTC. This sequence joins TRBV29-1 and TRBJ2-7; TRBD1 agrees at 9 bases. V gave up 4 bases and J gave up 4 bases; unmatched junction bases: 2. Per germline, CDR1 SQVTM and CDR2 ANQGSEA. The CDR3 spans 12 residues.

This clonotype was found once. The chain couples TRBV9 to TRBJ2-7; a possible D gene is TRBD1 (6 bases). The germline V gene has CDR1 SGDLS and CDR2 YYNGEE. The V end was cut by 4 bases, the J end by 2 bases, with 13 bases between. The CDR3 extends over 14 amino acids. CDR3 sequence (DNA): TGTGCCAGCAGCTTAGGACAGTTCACCTACGAGCAGTACTTC. Translated, it gives CASSLGQFTYEQYF.

V usage is TRBV20-1 and J usage is TRBJ1-2, with 9 bases aligning to TRBD1. The CDR3 is 14 residues long. In germline, CDR1 is DFQATT, CDR2 SNEGSKA (reference sequence). Trimming at V came to 6 bases and at J to 7 bases, leaving 12 bases not matched to a gene. For the CDR3, the DNA is TGCAGTGCCCTCACCGGGACAGGGAATGGTGGCTACACCTTC. It yields the protein CSALTGTGNGGYTF.

In this sample, this clonotype turned up many times. The gene calls are TRBV6-5 and TRBJ1-1; 9 bases match TRBD1. Germline assignment: CDR1 MNHEY and CDR2 SVGAGI. The CDR3 sequence is 15 residues long. The trim removed 2 bases at V and 6 bases at J, leaving 7 bases unmatched. CDR3 protein: CASSYGTGLYAEAFF. For the CDR3, the DNA is TGTGCCAGCAGTTACGGGACAGGGTTATACGCTGAAGCTTTCTTT.

The sample holds many counts of this clonotype. V gene TRBV4-1 combines with J gene TRBJ1-1; D ambiguous. Per germline, CDR1 MGHRA and CDR2 YSYEKL. This CDR3 is built from 13 residues. Trimming pared 2 bases from V and 4 bases from J, leaving 8 bases between. DNA for the CDR3: TGCGCCAGCAGCCAACAGCGGGGCACTGAAGCTTTCTTT. It encodes CASSQQRGTEAFF.

This clonotype was detected a few times. This rearrangement joins TRBV24-1 to TRBJ1-5; weak D call: TRBD1 (6 bases). The germline V and J ends were trimmed by 4 bases and 6 bases, with 12 bases remaining between them. CDR1 is KGHDR and CDR2 is SFDVKD in the germline V gene. CDR3 length: 14 residues. The CDR3 nucleotides read TGTGCCACCAGTGAAACAGGGTTGAGTCAGCCCCAGCATTTT. It yields the protein CATSETGLSQPQHF.

The chain couples TRBV6-6 to TRBJ2-7, with D uncertain. The V end lost 4 bases, the J end lost 0 bases, and 10 bases lay between the germline ends. The CDR3 is 14 residues long. Looked up from germline, CDR1 is MNHNY and CDR2 is SVGAGI (reference sequence). The CDR3 region is CASSSPTNSYEQYF. The CDR3 DNA is TGTGCCAGCAGTTCCCCGACCAACTCCTACGAGCAGTACTTC.